Sequencing of this T cell receptor (beta chain) was carried out in a study of blood T cells in healthy people across ages. Germline V gene data show CDR1 as MNHNS and CDR2 as SASEGT. The CDR3 is 13 residues long. The V and J ends lost 6 bases and 4 bases, in that order; junction bases with no gene match: 4. Per-sample PBMC isolation yielded at least 6 million cells. It was with a sample-barcoded 5' primer and a J-beta primer mix that a second PCR of roughly 6 to 12 cycles was run. TCRdb called the 5' RACE reads again in MiXCR, with one record for every CDR3 protein. The sample carries hundreds of thousands of distinct CDR3 sequences, about 34% recorded once. Points from the study as a whole: Changes seen in expanded clonotypes were possibly confounded by donor CMV status left unknown.

This clonotype showed up many times. As yet, its antigen is unknown. The receptor's source is a woman older than 75 in good health. The V gene is TRBV6-1, the J gene TRBJ2-7; 9 nucleotides match TRBD1. Sequencing was done on a sample of blood. The CDR3 DNA sequence: TGTGCCAGCAGATCGACAGGGGGATACGAGCAGTACTTC. Encoded protein: CASRSTGGYEQYF.